This section outlines one T cell receptor (beta chain) sequence together with its context. Its binding antigen is unknown. No base-level quality is on record; no much larger clone is a single base apart. This sample stems from a study of blood T cell repertoires in COVID-19 (dated by TCRdb to 2020 to 2022). About the full investigation: The collaborator samples originated in the United States, Italy and Spain and spanned the acute and convalescent phases of COVID-19. The prospective study material was composed of cDNA or gDNA derived from T cells, B-cell-depleted T cells, or PBMCs. The dataset comprised deeply sampled blood TCRbeta repertoires from subjects exposed to, actively infected with, or recovered from COVID-19. The repertoires were made available in a free public database intended to serve as a resource for research on the immune response to SARS-CoV-2. Samples were obtained from the ongoing ImmuneRACE study (first 160 participants) and from 950 to 1,500 subjects provided by 6 global collaborators. A de-identified subject ID, COVID-19 status, age in years and sex were almost always included in the sample metadata. Where HLA class I and class II types were available, the types were taken from metadata supplied by the sample provider, not from assay-based typing.

The immunoSEQ Assay, a bias-controlled multiplex PCR, was used to amplify TCRbeta CDR3 regions from genomic DNA. Regarding the original processing steps: The number of nucleated cells in each sample was estimated by amplification of reference gene primers within the assay. To quantify the absolute abundance of each unique TCRbeta CDR3 rearrangement, sequence reads were collapsed and filtered. For each sample, productive Simpson clonality was calculated by taking the square root of Simpson's diversity index across productive rearrangements. What TCRdb holds here is the immuneACCESS table cut down to in-frame rearrangements. Part of the clones is not present; checked against another copy, under half of the missing clones reflect an unresolved V gene, and the others are unexplained. V and J calls and clone size are copied from that table; D and trimming were computed from the DNA. This sample is represented by 230,000 or so clones; approximately 88% of them were singletons. The top ten hold 2% to 3% of the sample.

The full study reports these points: Clinical and demographic metadata were provided uncurated, with the amount varying by source and participant.

V is pruned by 3 bases and J by 5 bases, leaving 4 bases of the junction without a gene match. The CDR3 runs 14 residues from the cysteine to the phenylalanine. This entry keeps only the CDR3 DNA: 42 bases, framed from base 1. Per the germline V gene (reference sequence), SEHNR is the CDR1 and FQNEAQ is the CDR2. In the prospective study, participants were roughly 18 to 100 years old, resided in fewer than 25 geographic areas of the United States, and were enrolled through a virtual design. In the prospective study, cohorts were assigned on the basis of participant-reported clinical history obtained from a screening survey and a study questionnaire. Each participant in the prospective study had whole blood, serum and a nasopharyngeal or oropharyngeal swab collected by mobile phlebotomists. Additional blood draws and questionnaires over an approximately 2-month period could optionally be provided by prospective study participants. Blood samples from the prospective study were shipped frozen or at room temperature prior to DNA extraction.

Sequencing was performed on PBMCs or T cells enriched from blood (not recorded which). This TCR was recovered from a woman between 35 and 50 years old with acute COVID-19. Recombination connected TRBV7-9 to TRBJ2-5, and 9 bases in between align with TRBD1. The CDR3 protein: CASSFGTGMETQYF. The DNA sequence is given as TGTGCCAGCAGCTTTGGGACAGGGATGGAGACCCAGTACTTC.